These T cell receptor beta chains were read from a single sample in a study of beta chain features in type 1 diabetes. The assay was immunoSEQ multiplex PCR, and TCRdb's table has in-frame clones only and misses some. The table records 150,000 to 170,000 clones, about a tenth of them present only once. The specimen sequenced was central memory CD4+ T cells from blood. Receptors originate from a man aged 30-40 years with type 1 diabetes. Each CDR3 is given with its conserved first and last residue. The order of the fields is J gene, V gene, D gene, clone size, CDR3 protein, CDR3 DNA. A D gene is named only where the DNA matches it firmly. Clone size, where shown, is once, few, many, or a class for clones that have expanded.

TRBJ2-7,TRBV4-3,-,-,CASSLTPGEQYF,TGCGCCAGCAGCCTTACCCCCGGCGAGCAGTACTTC
TRBJ2-3,TRBV30,-,few,CAWSRFQGSTDTQYF,TGTGCCTGGAGTAGATTTCAGGGGAGCACAGATACGCAGTATTTT
TRBJ2-2,TRBV11-2,TRBD1,-,CASSLLQGVSGELFF,TGTGCCAGCAGCTTATTACAGGGGGTATCCGGGGAGCTGTTTTTT
TRBJ2-7,TRBV28,-,few,CASTNVGTFSYEQYF,TGTGCCAGCACAAACGTAGGGACTTTCTCCTACGAGCAGTACTTC
TRBJ2-5,TRBV6-1,TRBD1,-,CASRSGQGETQYF,TGTGCCAGCAGATCTGGACAGGGCGAGACCCAGTACTTC
TRBJ2-7,TRBV18,TRBD1,few,CASSDTGASNYEQYF,TGTGCCAGCTCAGATACAGGGGCCTCAAACTACGAGCAGTACTTC
TRBJ1-2,TRBV27,TRBD1,few,CASSRTGQVRGYTF,TGTGCCAGCAGCCGTACGGGACAGGTTAGGGGCTACACCTTC
TRBJ2-1,TRBV21-1,-,-,CASQNGHRRGPYNEQFF,TGTGCCAGCCAAAATGGGCATCGGAGGGGCCCCTACAATGAGCAGTTCTTC
TRBJ2-5,TRBV15,TRBD2,-,CATSMGLAGQETQYF,TGTGCCACCAGCATGGGACTAGCGGGGCAAGAGACCCAGTACTTC
TRBJ2-3,TRBV14,-,few,CASSQDLGGNTQYF,TGTGCCAGCAGCCAAGATCTGGGAGGAAATACGCAGTATTTT
TRBJ2-7,TRBV28,-,few,CASSFTGQIYEQYF,TGTGCCAGCAGTTTTACGGGACAAATCTACGAGCAGTACTTC
TRBJ2-4,TRBV18,-,few,CASSPGGDIQYF,TGTGCCAGCTCACCAGGAGGCGACATTCAGTACTTC
TRBJ2-3,TRBV30,-,few,CAWSVGTTTDTQYF,TGTGCCTGGAGTGTAGGGACAACCACAGATACGCAGTATTTT
TRBJ2-7,TRBV20-1,-,-,CSARATYEQYF,TGCAGTGCTAGGGCAACCTACGAGCAGTACTTC
TRBJ2-3,TRBV30,-,-,CAWSGERADTQYF,TGTGCCTGGAGCGGGGAGAGGGCAGATACGCAGTATTTT
TRBJ2-1,TRBV7-2,-,few,CASSLDRDSYNEQFF,TGTGCCAGCAGCTTAGACAGGGACTCCTACAATGAGCAGTTCTTC
TRBJ2-7,TRBV28,TRBD2,-,CASRASGYEQYF,TGTGCCAGCAGAGCTAGCGGGTACGAGCAGTACTTC
TRBJ1-5,TRBV30,-,few,CAWTWTGDQPQHF,TGTGCCTGGACTTGGACGGGGGATCAGCCCCAGCATTTT
TRBJ2-1,TRBV11-2,TRBD2,few,CASSPTSGHNEQFF,TGTGCCAGCAGCCCGACTAGCGGCCACAATGAGCAGTTCTTC
TRBJ2-5,TRBV5-1,-,few,CASSSQTGPQETQYF,TGCGCCAGCAGCTCACAGACAGGACCGCAAGAGACCCAGTACTTC
TRBJ1-5,TRBV28,TRBD1,few,CASSGDSGQPQHF,TGTGCCAGCAGCGGGGACAGTGGGCAGCCCCAGCATTTT
TRBJ2-7,TRBV23-1,-,few,CASSQRGRSYEQYF,TGCGCCAGCAGTCAAAGGGGCCGGTCCTACGAGCAGTACTTC